This TCR beta chain emerged from a study of blood T cell repertoires in COVID-19. Study background: From the United States, Italy and Spain came samples of acute and convalescent COVID-19. T cells, B-cell-depleted T cells, or PBMCs supplied cDNA or gDNA.

The V gene's germline CDR1 is MRHNA and CDR2 SNTAGT. The ends lost 5 bases at V and 0 bases at J; junction bases unmatched: 4. This CDR3 comprises 16 residues. In the original processing: Reference gene primer amplification yielded estimated nucleated cell counts. Sequencing used immunoSEQ multiplex PCR; TCRdb keeps in-frame clones, though not all of them. V and J calls and clone size follow that table, whereas D and trimming were derived from the DNA. The data show around 220,000 clones, approximately 80% seen once. This clone was counted a single time. This chain uses TRBV6-4 with TRBJ2-1; 10 nucleotides align to TRBD2. The sequence came from a man aged 30 to 45 with active or convalescent COVID-19. Source material: peripheral blood. This chain's CDR3 is CASSLSGGGSYNEQFF. The CDR3 nucleotides are TGTGCCAGCAGTCTAAGCGGGGGGGGCTCCTACAATGAGCAGTTCTTC.